This record concerns one TCR beta chain sequence. Regarding time point: patch test 2, 6 weeks after DPC sensitization. The treatment denotes: therapeutic diphenylcyclopropenone sensitization with weekly scalp DPC. These data come from a study of human T cells and chemical hapten exposure. TCRdb itself ran the RACE reads through MiXCR, one entry per CDR3 protein. The table shows about 84,000 distinct CDR3 sequences, with 8% to 13% occurring only once. Looked up from germline, CDR1 is DFQATT and CDR2 is SNEGSKA (reference sequence). The CDR3 runs to 14 residues. V was pared by 4 bases and J by 0 bases, with 2 bases of the junction left unmatched.

The J gene is TRBJ2-2, the V gene TRBV20-1; TRBD2 agrees at 7 bases. This specimen consisted of whole blood, obtained in connection with sensitization to the hapten diphenylcyclopropenone (DPC). This clonotype originated in a woman between 50 and 59 years old with alopecia areata. Some clones in this sample may be carry-over from other donors' samples. The CDR3 loop reads CSAKAGANTGELFF. CDR3 nucleotide sequence: TGCAGTGCTAAGGCGGGAGCGAACACCGGGGAGCTGTTTTTT.